These 22 T cell receptor beta chains were all obtained from the same sample, sequenced in a study of T cells in localized non-small cell lung cancer. Sequenced by immunoSEQ multiplex PCR; TCRdb stores in-frame clones only, minus some. Altogether about 59,000 clones are present, approximately 90% being singletons, with the ten largest covering approximately 22%. The input for sequencing was peripheral blood, taken before any cancer treatment. The receptor source for this set is a man aged 40 to 70 with stage I squamous cell lung carcinoma.

CDR3: CAWTGAAADTQYF. As DNA, the CDR3 is TGTGCCTGGACCGGGGCTGCCGCAGATACGCAGTATTTT. The chain has TRBV30 and TRBJ2-3; D possibly uses TRBD1 or TRBD2 (5 bases each). Germline V CDR1 and CDR2: GTSNPN, SVGIG (reference sequence). V gave up 4 bases and J gave up 4 bases, with 12 bases separating them. The CDR3 is made up of 13 amino acids.

The J gene is TRBJ2-7, the V gene TRBV30; D may be TRBD2 (6 bases). V was trimmed by 2 bases and J by 2 bases, leaving 7 bases between them. The CDR3 loop spans 12 amino acids. The germline V gene has CDR1 GTSNPN and CDR2 SVGIG (reference sequence). CDR3 in amino acids: CAWSREAYEQYF. The CDR3 DNA reads as TGTGCCTGGAGTAGGGAGGCCTACGAGCAGTACTTC. The variable domain in full, completed from reference TRBV30 and TRBJ2-7, reads SQTIHQWPATLVQPVGSPLSLECTVEGTSNPNLYWYRQAAGRGLQLLFYSVGIGQISSEVPQNLSASRPQDRQFILSSKKLLLSDSGFYLCAWSREAYEQYFGPGTRLTVT.

The V gene is TRBV29-1, the J gene TRBJ1-4; no clear D gene. Trimming shortened V by 0 bases and J by 0 bases, and 5 bases separated the two germline ends. Germline assignment: CDR1 SQVTM and CDR2 ANQGSEA. The CDR3 runs 14 residues. The CDR3 is CSVEEVATNEKLFF. CDR3 nucleotide sequence: TGCAGCGTTGAAGAGGTCGCAACTAATGAAAAACTGTTTTTT. Looking up the rest from reference TRBV29-1 and TRBJ1-4 gives the full variable domain: SAVISQKPSRDICQRGTSLTIQCQVDSQVTMMFWYRQQPGQSLTLIATANQGSEATYESGFVIDKFPISRPNLTFSTLTVSNMSPEDSSIYLCSVEEVATNEKLFFGSGTQLSVL.

This rearrangement joins TRBV4-2 to TRBJ1-4; 7 nucleotides match TRBD1. Germline V lookup: CDR1 LGHNA, CDR2 YNFKEQ. The ends lost 5 bases at V and 2 bases at J; junction bases unmatched: 8. CDR3 length: 16 residues. The CDR3 loop is CASSGTALGTNEKLFF. DNA of the CDR3: TGTGCCAGCAGCGGGACAGCTTTGGGGACTAATGAAAAACTGTTTTTT.

CDR3 nucleotides: TGTGCCAGCAGCCCCGGGACAGTCGTGCGAGAGACCCAGTACTTC. It codes for CASSPGTVVRETQYF. The V gene is TRBV11-2, the J gene TRBJ2-5; 7 bases map to TRBD1. V shed 5 bases, J shed 4 bases, and the junction held 10 bases outside the gene matches. Germline V gene data show CDR1 as SGHAT and CDR2 as FQNNGV. The CDR3 spans 15 residues.

V gene TRBV5-1 combines with J gene TRBJ2-7; weak D call: TRBD1 (6 bases). The germline V and J ends were trimmed by 0 bases and 6 bases, with 10 bases remaining between them. Per germline, CDR1 SGHRS and CDR2 YFSETQ. This CDR3 has 13 residues. The CDR3 sequence: CASSLEVGAEQYF. The CDR3 DNA is TGCGCCAGCAGCTTGGAGGTGGGGGCCGAGCAGTACTTC.

The V gene is TRBV15, the J gene TRBJ2-2; D unresolved. This CDR3 has 12 amino acids. Germline-derived CDR1 and CDR2 are LNHNV and YYDKDF (reference sequence). V lost 0 bases to trimming and J lost 6 bases, with 2 bases between them. For the CDR3, the DNA is TGTGCCACCAGCAGAGATTCCGGGGAGCTGTTTTTT. Translating gives CATSRDSGELFF.

The chain is built from TRBV15 and TRBJ2-1; no firm D call. Germline CDR1 and CDR2: LNHNV and YYDKDF (reference sequence). The CDR3 extends over 16 amino acids. Trimming took 0 bases from V and 1 from J, leaving 10 bases between them. CDR3 protein: CATSRDRSASYNEQFF. The CDR3 DNA reads as TGTGCCACCAGCAGAGATAGGAGTGCTTCCTACAATGAGCAGTTCTTC.

The CDR3 loop is CASSEASQGAGELFF. CDR3 bases: TGTGCCAGCAGTGAAGCGTCTCAGGGGGCCGGGGAGCTGTTTTTT. The rearrangement joins TRBV2 to TRBJ2-2, with TRBD1 matching over 7 bases. The V gene end was trimmed by 0 bases and the J gene end by 6 bases; junction bases not matched to a gene: 4. The CDR3 has 15 residues. In germline, CDR1 is SNHLY, CDR2 FYNNEI.

The CDR3 nucleotides read TGTGCCAGCAGCTTTAGGGGAGGGTACTTCCACGAGCAGTACTTC. It is translated as CASSFRGGYFHEQYF. The chain carries TRBV13 and TRBJ2-7, with TRBD2 identical over 7 bases. The V segment lost 3 bases and the J segment 5 bases; nucleotides outside the gene matches: 10. This CDR3 has 15 amino acids. Germline CDR1 reads PRHDT; CDR2 reads FYEKMQ (reference sequence).

J is TRBJ1-1 and V is TRBV10-3; no clear D gene. The CDR3 extends over 15 amino acids. Germline CDR1 ENHRY, CDR2 SYGVKD. Trimming shortened V by 3 bases and J by 4 bases, and 15 bases separated the two germline ends. The CDR3 bases are TGTGCCATCAGTGACGAGATAGGGAAAACCACTGAAGCTTTCTTT. Translated, it gives CAISDEIGKTTEAFF.

The rearrangement links TRBV28 to TRBJ2-6; D gene ambiguous. The germline CDR1 and CDR2 sequences are MDHEN and SYDVKM. CDR3 length: 19 amino acids. V was cut by 4 bases and J by 0 bases, with 19 bases left in between. The CDR3 is CASSWPRNSEISGANVLTF. CDR3 coding DNA: TGTGCCAGCAGTTGGCCCCGAAACAGTGAGATCTCTGGGGCCAACGTCCTGACTTTC. The variable domain in full, completed from reference TRBV28 and TRBJ2-6, reads DVKVTQSSRYLVKRTGEKVFLECVQDMDHENMFWYRQDPGLGLRLIYFSYDVKMKEKGDIPEGYSVSREKKERFSLILESASTNQTSMYLCASSWPRNSEISGANVLTFGAGSRLTVL.

Comment on this clone: The junction does not match germline at one end; this may be a read error. The rearrangement uses TRBV7-7 and TRBJ2-7; 7 positions agree with TRBD2. The CDR3 contains 17 residues. Germline CDR1 is SSHAT and CDR2 is FNYEAQ (reference sequence). DNA of the CDR3: TGTGCTAGCAGCTTAAAGGTCAGAGCGGGATCAACCTACGAGCAGTACTTC. Its translation is CASSLKVRAGSTYEQYF.

The rearrangement links TRBV6-6 to TRBJ1-2, with D perhaps TRBD1 (5 bases). The germline V gene has CDR1 MNHNY and CDR2 SVGAGI (reference sequence). This CDR3 is 15 amino acids long. Trimming took 6 bases from V and 4 from J, leaving 18 bases between them. CDR3 loop: CASSLTGGFGYGYTF. The CDR3, as DNA: TGTGCCAGCAGCCTCACCGGGGGTTTCGGCTATGGCTACACCTTC.

The chain has TRBV7-2 and TRBJ2-1; no clear D. Germline CDR1 reads SGHTA; CDR2 reads FQGNSA. The length of the CDR3 is 13 residues. V gave up 2 bases and J gave up 8 bases, with 10 bases separating them. The CDR3 spells CASSLPRRDEQFF. The CDR3 DNA is TGTGCCAGCAGCTTACCCCGTCGGGATGAGCAGTTCTTC. Using reference TRBV7-2 and TRBJ2-1 for the parts outside the CDR3, the full variable domain is GAGVSQSPSNKVTEKGKDVELRCDPISGHTALYWYRQSLGQGLEFLIYFQGNSAPDKSGLPSDRFSAERTGGSVSTLTIQRTQQEDSAVYLCASSLPRRDEQFFGPGTRLTVL.

This clone was picked up one time. J is TRBJ2-3 and V is TRBV7-2; 11 positions match TRBD2. V lost 1 base, J lost 5 bases, and 2 bases stayed unmatched. The CDR3 is 15 residues long. Germline loops: CDR1 SGHTA, CDR2 FQGNSA. The chain's CDR3 is CASSLGTSGRDTQYF. As DNA, the CDR3 is TGTGCCAGCAGCTTAGGTACTAGCGGGAGAGATACGCAGTATTTT.

The chain recombines TRBV9 with TRBJ1-3; 7 bases are a match to TRBD1. The V gene end was trimmed by 0 bases and the J gene end by 6 bases; junction bases not matched to a gene: 3. CDR3 length: 14 residues. Germline V CDR1 and CDR2: SGDLS, YYNGEE. The CDR3 DNA sequence: TGTGCCAGCAGCGTAGGGACAGGAGTAAACACCATATATTTT. Translation: CASSVGTGVNTIYF.

The V and J genes are TRBV6-5 and TRBJ2-7, with D unclear. This CDR3 contains 15 residues. V was pared by 0 bases and J by 4 bases, with 13 bases between. Germline CDR1 is MNHEY and CDR2 is SVGAGI. CDR3 loop: CASSYSSAYTYEQYF. CDR3 bases: TGTGCCAGCAGTTACTCGTCGGCCTACACATACGAGCAGTACTTC.

The rearrangement uses TRBV4-2 and TRBJ2-7; unclear D gene. CDR1 and CDR2 (germline): LGHNA, YNFKEQ. V lost 1 base and J lost 4, with 11 bases in between. The CDR3 loop spans 14 amino acids. The CDR3 reads CASSQASQFYEQYF. CDR3 DNA: TGTGCCAGCAGCCAAGCCTCGCAGTTTTACGAGCAGTACTTC.

This chain connects TRBV7-8 to TRBJ1-2, with D perhaps TRBD1 (6 bases). Germline lookup yields CDR1 SGHVS and CDR2 FQNEAQ. The CDR3 extends over 16 amino acids. The V end lost 3 bases, the J end lost 5 bases, and 19 bases lay between the germline ends. CDR3 amino acids: CASSFIGGGGEYGYTF. CDR3 sequence (DNA): TGTGCCAGCAGCTTTATTGGAGGAGGGGGAGAATATGGCTACACCTTC. Full variable domain (remainder filled in from reference TRBV7-8 and TRBJ1-2): GAGVSQSPRYKVAKRGQDVALRCDPISGHVSLFWYQQALGQGPEFLTYFQNEAQLDKSGLPSDRFFAERPEGSVSTLKIQRTQQEDSAVYLCASSFIGGGGEYGYTFGSGTRLTVV.

This clone was detected a few times. The same CDR3 can be traced to other DNA sequences in this sample. The chain has TRBV28 and TRBJ2-3; possibly TRBD2 for D (5 bases). With 3 bases removed from V and 1 base from J, the gap between germline ends came to 8 bases. The length of the CDR3 is 14 residues. Germline V lookup: CDR1 MDHEN, CDR2 SYDVKM. The CDR3 protein is CASSFLAGTDTQYF. CDR3 DNA sequence: TGTGCCAGCAGTTTTCTAGCCGGCACAGATACGCAGTATTTT.

The chain joins TRBV2 to TRBJ1-5; 7 positions agree with TRBD1. Germline V gives CDR1 SNHLY, CDR2 FYNNEI. The junction had 9 bases not matched to a gene; V was cut back by 5 bases and J by 2 bases. This CDR3 comprises 16 residues. The CDR3 coding sequence is TGTGCCAGCAGTCCTCACAGGGGCGCCGGCAATCAGCCCCAGCATTTT. Its translation: CASSPHRGAGNQPQHF.